Below are 27 T cell receptor beta chains sequenced from a single sample in a study of beta chain features in type 1 diabetes. cDNA synthesis used the whole RNA isolate, giving expressed TCRB sequences. Sequenced by immunoSEQ multiplex PCR; TCRdb stores in-frame clones only, minus some. Of hundreds of thousands of clones in the sample, 11% to 15% were seen once. Points from the study as a whole: Moderately but significantly shorter TCRB CDR3s were found in Type 1 diabetes patients in all four CD4+ subsets.

Their specific antigens are unknown. Sequenced: naive CD4+ T cells from blood. The origin of the receptors is a young man with type 1 diabetes.

This clone was counted only a few times. This chain uses TRBV30 with TRBJ2-7; D is unclear. V lost 5 bases and J 3 bases, leaving 8 bases between the germline ends. CDR3 size: 11 residues. Germline V gives CDR1 GTSNPN, CDR2 SVGIG (reference sequence). As DNA, the CDR3 is TGTGCCTGGCTCCTCGACTACGAGCAGTACTTC. Protein: CAWLLDYEQYF.

This clone has a handful of counts. This rearrangement joins TRBV7-2 to TRBJ1-2; D remains ambiguous. CDR1 is SGHTA, CDR2 FQGNSA, per germline. The V end was cut by 4 bases, the J end by 2 bases, with 8 bases between. The CDR3 is 13 amino acids. The CDR3 loop is CASSSDLNYGYTF. As DNA, the CDR3 is TGTGCCAGCAGCTCGGACTTAAACTATGGCTACACCTTC.

The chain couples TRBV7-9 to TRBJ1-2; possible D gene TRBD1, 5 bases. V was clipped by 2 bases and J by 2 bases, with 18 bases between them. Per the germline V gene, CDR1 is SEHNR and CDR2 is FQNEAQ (reference sequence). This CDR3 has 17 residues. CDR3 amino acids: CASSLSWDGDSNYGYTF. CDR3 bases: TGTGCCAGCAGCTTATCCTGGGACGGAGATTCAAACTATGGCTACACCTTC.

Only a few counts were recorded for this clone. The gene calls are TRBV28 and TRBJ2-7; D ambiguous. Germline CDR1 MDHEN, CDR2 SYDVKM. CDR3 length: 12 amino acids. V gave up 2 bases and J gave up 6 bases, with 8 bases separating them. CDR3 in amino acids: CASSLIYGEQYF. The CDR3 nucleotides read TGTGCCAGCAGTTTAATCTACGGCGAGCAGTACTTC.

V usage is TRBV14 and J usage is TRBJ2-5, with TRBD2 matching over 7 bases. The CDR3 runs 14 residues. Germline loops: CDR1 SGHDN, CDR2 FVKESK. J gave up 5 bases and V 4 bases, and 7 bases lay outside the gene matches. DNA of the CDR3: TGTGCCAGCAGCCTCCGACTAGCACAGGAGACCCAGTACTTC. Its translation: CASSLRLAQETQYF.

V gene TRBV5-1 combines with J gene TRBJ2-5; D gene uncertain. The V end was cut by 4 bases, the J end by 0 bases, with 13 bases between. The CDR3 totals 15 residues. Germline CDR1 and CDR2: SGHRS and YFSETQ. DNA for the CDR3: TGCGCCAGCAGCCCCCTTTCGACGGACCAAGAGACCCAGTACTTC. Its translation: CASSPLSTDQETQYF.

The rearrangement uses TRBV5-1 and TRBJ2-7; D may match TRBD1 or TRBD2 (5 bases each). This CDR3 contains 13 residues. Trimming took 4 bases from V and 3 from J, leaving 11 bases between them. Germline V gene lookup returns CDR1 SGHRS and CDR2 YFSETQ. The CDR3 protein is CASSLSGGYEQYF. Here the CDR3 DNA reads TGCGCCAGCAGCCTGTCTGGGGGCTACGAGCAGTACTTC.

In this sample, this clone turned up a few times. V and J are TRBV2 and TRBJ2-6, with a weak D call TRBD1 (6 bases). This CDR3 comprises 15 residues. Per the germline V gene, CDR1 is SNHLY and CDR2 is FYNNEI. V dropped 5 bases and J dropped 3 bases, with 11 bases sitting between them. For the CDR3, the DNA is TGTGCCAGCAGTAATGACAGGTTTGGGGCCAACGTCCTGACTTTC. Residues: CASSNDRFGANVLTF.

This sequence joins TRBV11-2 and TRBJ2-1; perhaps D is TRBD1 or TRBD2 (5 bases each). CDR1 and CDR2 (germline): SGHAT, FQNNGV. The V end was cut by 4 bases, the J end by 4 bases, with 14 bases between. The CDR3 is made up of 15 amino acids. DNA for the CDR3: TGTGCCAGCAGCTCCGGGACCGAGCCTTACAATGAGCAGTTCTTC. Protein product: CASSSGTEPYNEQFF.

The chain uses TRBV5-4 and TRBJ2-5; D gene ambiguous. Germline loops: CDR1 SGHNT, CDR2 YYREEE (reference sequence). The V end was cut by 3 bases, the J end by 2 bases, with 8 bases between. The CDR3 has 13 amino acids. The CDR3 DNA follows: TGTGCCAGCAGCTACCCCCCACAAGAGACCCAGTACTTC. Translating gives CASSYPPQETQYF.

This rearrangement joins TRBV25-1 to TRBJ1-1; D is unclear. CDR1 MGHDK and CDR2 SYGVNS come from the germline V gene. The CDR3 extends over 13 amino acids. V was trimmed by 7 bases and J by 0 bases, leaving 9 bases between them. The CDR3 coding sequence is TGTGCCAGCAAAGGCATCATGAACACTGAAGCTTTCTTT. It translates to CASKGIMNTEAFF.

The chain joins TRBV29-1 to TRBJ2-7; 7 bases line up with TRBD1. CDR1 and CDR2 (germline): SQVTM, ANQGSEA. The CDR3 has 14 amino acids. J gave up 5 bases and V 4 bases, and 11 bases lay outside the gene matches. The CDR3 loop is CSVGGGSGIDEQYF. The CDR3 region has the DNA TGCAGCGTTGGAGGGGGCTCGGGCATCGACGAGCAGTACTTC.

The chain joins TRBV7-9 to TRBJ1-2; D remains ambiguous. The CDR3 has 13 residues. V dropped 4 bases and J dropped 1 base, with 7 bases sitting between them. Germline V gene lookup returns CDR1 SEHNR and CDR2 FQNEAQ (reference sequence). The CDR3 DNA reads as TGTGCCAGCAGCTACGACAATAACTATGGCTACACCTTC. Its protein is CASSYDNNYGYTF.

There are a few counts of this clone. CDR3 in DNA: TGTGCCAGCAGCACAGGACAGTCCAAAGGCTACACCTTC. As protein: CASSTGQSKGYTF. The chain combines TRBV7-9 with TRBJ1-2, with TRBD1 as a possible D gene (6 bases). V was clipped by 5 bases and J by 8 bases, with 15 bases between them. CDR3 length: 13 residues. From germline, CDR1 is SEHNR and CDR2 FQNEAQ (reference sequence).

This chain links TRBV20-1 with TRBJ1-1; D possibly corresponds to TRBD1 (5 bases). This CDR3 has 11 residues. Trimming pared 1 base from V and 10 bases from J, leaving 10 bases between. Germline assignment: CDR1 DFQATT and CDR2 SNEGSKA (reference sequence). The CDR3 coding sequence is TGCAGTGCTAGAGGACAGTTCCCAGCTTTCTTT. This encodes CSARGQFPAFF.

The chain carries TRBV6-4 and TRBJ2-3; tentative D call: TRBD2 (6 bases). There are 15 residues in the CDR3. Germline CDR1 MRHNA, CDR2 SNTAGT. Trimming took off 4 bases at V and 4 bases at J, with 15 bases between the two ends. Here the CDR3 reads CASSAGGTGADTQYF. The CDR3 DNA sequence: TGTGCCAGCAGTGCCGGGGGAACGGGAGCAGATACGCAGTATTTT.

Details on this clone: A read error may produce the germline difference seen at one junction end. The chain links TRBV5-4 to TRBJ2-7, with 7 bases aligning to TRBD1. The CDR3 has 12 residues. Germline CDR1 reads SGHNT; CDR2 reads YYREEE (reference sequence). The chain's CDR3 is CASSGLTGVVYF. The DNA for the CDR3 is TGTGCCAGCAGCGGGCTAACAGGGGTCGTCTATTTC.

This sequence joins TRBV28 and TRBJ2-5; a weak D match, TRBD2 (6 bases). Deletions cut 1 base from V and 4 bases from J, with 10 bases between. Germline CDR1 MDHEN, CDR2 SYDVKM. CDR3 length equals 14 residues. In nucleotides, the CDR3 is TGTGCCAGCAGTTTATCTGGGACTGTAGAGACCCAGTACTTC. It codes for CASSLSGTVETQYF.

CDR3 in amino acids: CASSTRDREYF. The CDR3 coding sequence is TGTGCCAGTAGTACACGGGACCGCGAGTATTTT. The J gene is TRBJ2-3, the V gene TRBV19; perhaps D is TRBD1 or TRBD2 (5 bases each). CDR3 length: 11 residues. Per germline, CDR1 LNHDA and CDR2 SQIVND (reference sequence). V shed 4 bases and J shed 13 bases, with 12 bases lying between them.

The chain uses TRBV4-2 and TRBJ1-5; D is possibly TRBD1 (6 bases). CDR1 is LGHNA, CDR2 YNFKEQ, per germline. V was clipped by 4 bases and J by 7 bases, with 14 bases between them. This CDR3 is 14 amino acids long. As DNA, the CDR3 is TGTGCCAGCAGCCCCGGGGGCGCGGGCCAGCCCCAGCATTTT. Translated: CASSPGGAGQPQHF.

The CDR3: CASSQETSGGAQETQYF. The DNA of the CDR3 is TGCGCCAGCAGCCAAGAAACTAGCGGGGGGGCCCAAGAGACCCAGTACTTC. The V gene is TRBV4-3, the J gene TRBJ2-5, with 13 bases fitting TRBD2. Unmatched junction bases numbered 2, after V lost 0 bases and J lost 1 base. Germline V gene sequence: CDR1 LGHNA, CDR2 YSLEER. This CDR3 has 17 amino acids.

This rearrangement joins TRBV18 to TRBJ1-2; the match to TRBD1 covers 8 bases. The germline V gene has CDR1 KGHSH and CDR2 LQKENI. With V trimmed by 3 bases and J by 4 bases, 10 bases remained unmatched. This CDR3 spans 16 amino acids. CDR3 coding DNA: TGTGCCAGCTCACCCCCCCCCACAGGGGGGATCTATGGCTACACCTTC. Its protein product is CASSPPPTGGIYGYTF.

This clone has more than one count but fewer than ten. The chain links TRBV7-2 to TRBJ1-1, with a possible D match to TRBD1 (5 bases). CDR3 length equals 15 residues. Between the trimmed V and J ends, which lost 3 bases and 1 base, there was a span of 12 bases. From germline, CDR1 is SGHTA and CDR2 FQGNSA. This CDR3 is CASSFAGGGNTEAFF. The CDR3 DNA sequence: TGTGCCAGCAGCTTTGCGGGTGGGGGGAACACTGAAGCTTTCTTT.

V gene TRBV25-1 combines with J gene TRBJ1-3; weak D call: TRBD1 (5 bases). Per the germline V gene, CDR1 is MGHDK and CDR2 is SYGVNS. Between the trimmed V and J ends, which lost 1 base and 0 bases, there was a span of 10 bases. The CDR3 totals 16 residues. CDR3 amino acids: CASSEWGGNSGNTIYF. The CDR3 region has the DNA TGTGCCAGCAGTGAATGGGGGGGGAACTCTGGAAACACCATATATTTT.

V and J are TRBV28 and TRBJ1-4, with a possible D match to TRBD1 (6 bases). Germline V gene lookup returns CDR1 MDHEN and CDR2 SYDVKM. This CDR3 has 14 amino acids. Between the trimmed V and J ends, which lost 5 bases and 6 bases, there was a span of 13 bases. The CDR3 nucleotides are TGTGCCAGCAGTGTGACAACAGGGTATGAAAAACTGTTTTTT. It is translated as CASSVTTGYEKLFF.

This clone has more than one count but fewer than ten. This chain connects TRBV30 to TRBJ1-6, with D tentatively TRBD1 (5 bases). The CDR3 runs to 14 residues. V was trimmed by 3 bases and J by 9 bases, leaving 15 bases between them. Per germline, CDR1 GTSNPN and CDR2 SVGIG (reference sequence). This CDR3 reads CAWSLGLQGSPLHF. The CDR3, as DNA: TGTGCCTGGAGCCTGGGACTTCAAGGTTCACCCCTCCACTTT.

The chain employs TRBV6-5 and TRBJ1-2; TRBD1 aligns across 7 bases. Germline-derived CDR1 and CDR2 are MNHEY and SVGAGI. The CDR3 contains 15 residues. Trimming took 6 bases from V and 0 from J; bases not matched to a gene: 7. This CDR3 is CASSPPGQSNYGYTF. The CDR3 nucleotides are TGTGCCAGCAGCCCACCGGGACAGTCTAACTATGGCTACACCTTC.